The next 25 T cell receptor beta chains were all read from a single sample in a study of T cells in Graves' hyperthyroidism and ophthalmopathy. Amplified TCR beta CDR3 regions came from RNA transcripts. TCR CDR3 underwent first-round RT-PCR with the HTBI primer set. TCRdb processed the multiplex PCR reads anew with MiXCR; each CDR3 protein has one entry. The sample lists about half a million distinct CDR3 sequences; approximately 25% were seen once. The source material was blood. The receptors here all came from a woman in her twenties or thirties with Graves' ophthalmopathy.

This clonotype has ten or more counts. The chain employs TRBV11-2 and TRBJ1-5; 8 nucleotides align to TRBD1. The CDR3 has 18 amino acids. J lost 3 bases, V lost 5 bases, and 15 bases had no gene match. Per germline, CDR1 SGHAT and CDR2 FQNNGV. The CDR3 spells CASSPRQGFVPDNQPQHF. The CDR3 DNA sequence: TGTGCCAGCAGCCCAAGACAGGGGTTTGTTCCAGACAATCAGCCCCAGCATTTT.

This clonotype was counted many times. The chain uses TRBV12-5 and TRBJ2-5, with TRBD2 matching over 8 bases. Germline V gene data show CDR1 as LGHNT and CDR2 as FRNRAP. CDR3 size: 17 residues. After removal of 6 bases from V and 0 bases from J, the junction contained 12 bases not matched to a gene. The CDR3 reads CASGGEAGEVNQETQYF. The CDR3 region has the DNA TGTGCTAGTGGGGGAGAAGCGGGGGAGGTAAACCAAGAGACCCAGTACTTC.

CDR3 residues: CASSQMPGTGNTIYF. CDR3 nucleotides: TGCGCCAGCAGCCAAATGCCAGGGACTGGAAACACCATATATTTT. The chain links TRBV4-1 to TRBJ1-3, with D perhaps TRBD1 (5 bases). Germline assignment: CDR1 MGHRA and CDR2 YSYEKL. Trimming stripped 2 bases from V and 2 bases from J, with 10 bases between. CDR3 length equals 15 residues.

This clonotype was seen ten or more times. The chain uses TRBV20-1 and TRBJ2-5; weak D call: TRBD2 (5 bases). The CDR3 contains 13 residues. CDR1 and CDR2 (germline): DFQATT, SNEGSKA (reference sequence). The V and J ends lost 0 bases and 5 bases respectively, with 10 bases between them. This CDR3 is CSARDPPGETQYF. In nucleotides, the CDR3 is TGCAGTGCTAGAGATCCCCCGGGGGAGACCCAGTACTTC.

In the case of this clonotype: This clone may be a read error of a much larger clone one base away. V gene TRBV30 combines with J gene TRBJ2-2; 11 bases are a match to TRBD1. Per the germline V gene, CDR1 is GTSNPN and CDR2 is SVGIG (reference sequence). There are 16 residues in the CDR3. CDR3 loop: CAWSVPGQGETEELFF. In DNA, the CDR3 is TGTGCCTGGAGTGTCCCGGGACAGGGGGAAACCGAGGAGCTGTTTTTT.

V usage is TRBV12-3 or TRBV12-4 and J usage is TRBJ1-3; the match to TRBD1 covers 11 bases. J gave up 4 bases and V 5 bases, and 10 bases lay outside the gene matches. The CDR3 has 17 amino acids. CDR3: CASSPSGQGVSGNTIYF. The CDR3 bases are TGTGCCAGCAGTCCCTCGGGACAGGGGGTATCCGGAAACACCATATATTTT.

This clonotype was observed many times. V and J are TRBV15 and TRBJ1-5; D may be TRBD1 (6 bases). Trimming pared 6 bases from V and 4 bases from J, leaving 19 bases between. CDR1 and CDR2 (germline): LNHNV, YYDKDF (reference sequence). The CDR3 spans 16 residues. The chain's CDR3 is CATRGGLPFPNQPQHF. In DNA form, the CDR3 reads TGTGCCACCAGAGGGGGACTACCCTTCCCTAATCAGCCCCAGCATTTT.

This clonotype occurred many times. The V and J genes are TRBV7-2 and TRBJ2-7; 12 positions agree with TRBD2. V lost 7 bases to trimming and J lost 5 bases; unmatched junction nucleotides: 9. Germline CDR1 SGHTA, CDR2 FQGNSA. CDR3 length: 15 amino acids. The CDR3 DNA sequence: TGTGCCAGCACTTACTCTAGCGGGGGGGCCAACGAGCAGTACTTC. Protein product: CASTYSSGGANEQYF.

This clonotype was observed a few times. V is TRBV28 and J is TRBJ1-1; the match to TRBD1 covers 8 bases. The trim removed 5 bases at V and 6 bases at J, leaving 11 bases unmatched. Germline V gene sequence: CDR1 MDHEN, CDR2 SYDVKM. The CDR3 runs 15 residues. CDR3 sequence reads: CASSTHHRGGSEAFF. In nucleotides, the CDR3 is TGTGCCAGCAGTACTCATCACAGGGGGGGGTCTGAAGCTTTCTTT.

This clonotype has ten or more counts. Relative to the germline gene, one junction end is altered; a read error may explain this. This chain uses TRBV5-1 with TRBJ1-2; D perhaps matches TRBD1 (6 bases). This CDR3 comprises 14 residues. Germline V gives CDR1 SGHRS, CDR2 YFSETQ. The CDR3 sequence is CAFPGTRTKYGYTF. CDR3 nucleotide sequence: TGCGCCTTCCCCGGGACACGAACTAAATATGGCTACACCTTC.

Concerning this clonotype itself: A junction end diverges from the germline sequence, so it may reflect a read error. V gene TRBV27 combines with J gene TRBJ2-7, with 7 nucleotides matching TRBD1. This CDR3 is built from 15 residues. Germline-derived CDR1 and CDR2 are MNHEY and SMNVEV (reference sequence). CDR3 sequence: CASSSGQAKPYEQCF. The CDR3 coding sequence is TGTGCCAGCAGTTCCGGACAGGCGAAGCCCTACGAGCAGTGCTTC.

This clonotype was seen a few times. The chain's CDR3 is CSVDIMEETQYF. The CDR3 DNA follows: TGCAGCGTTGATATAATGGAAGAGACCCAGTACTTC. This chain connects TRBV29-1 to TRBJ2-5, with D hard to call. Trimming removed 3 bases from V and 3 bases from J, with 8 bases in between. There are 12 residues in the CDR3. CDR1 and CDR2 from the germline V gene are SQVTM and ANQGSEA.

V and J are TRBV30 and TRBJ1-5, with unresolved D. CDR1 is GTSNPN, CDR2 SVGIG, per germline (reference sequence). The ends were cut back, 2 bases at V and 4 bases at J, with 9 bases in the middle. The CDR3 consists of 13 residues. The CDR3 spells CAWSFGVNQPQHF. The CDR3 DNA follows: TGTGCCTGGAGTTTCGGGGTTAATCAGCCCCAGCATTTT.

The CDR3 reads CASSIAVAFSAFF. The CDR3 coding sequence is TGTGCCAGCTCCATCGCCGTGGCATTCTCGGCTTTCTTT. The chain has TRBV6-1 and TRBJ1-1; D not resolved. The CDR3 is 13 amino acids. Germline values: CDR1 MNHNS, CDR2 SASEGT. V shed 8 bases and J shed 11 bases, with 21 bases lying between them.

This chain uses TRBV25-1 with TRBJ2-7; 8 nucleotides match TRBD1. From germline, CDR1 is MGHDK and CDR2 SYGVNS. Germline trimming cut 2 bases from V and 3 bases from J; bases unmatched to any gene: 6. The CDR3 spans 15 residues. CDR3: CASSEVGTGDYEQYF. CDR3 DNA: TGTGCCAGCAGTGAAGTTGGGACAGGAGACTACGAGCAGTACTTC.

The V gene is TRBV12-3 or TRBV12-4, the J gene TRBJ2-7; no clear D. The CDR3 sequence is 13 residues long. The V gene lost 2 bases and the J gene lost 2 bases, with 7 bases spanning the gap. CDR3 nucleotide sequence: TGTGCCAGCAGTTTATTCCAGCCCTACGAGCAGTACTTC. This encodes CASSLFQPYEQYF.

This chain connects TRBV28 to TRBJ2-7, with TRBD1 matching over 7 bases. This CDR3 region has 16 residues. Germline V lookup: CDR1 MDHEN, CDR2 SYDVKM. V shed 2 bases, J shed 0 bases, and the junction held 7 bases outside the gene matches. CDR3 protein: CASSLNRDRDSYEQYF. The CDR3 DNA follows: TGTGCCAGCAGTTTAAACCGGGACAGAGACTCCTACGAGCAGTACTTC. The full variable domain, completed using reference TRBV28 and TRBJ2-7, is DVKVTQSSRYLVKRTGEKVFLECVQDMDHENMFWYRQDPGLGLRLIYFSYDVKMKEKGDIPEGYSVSREKKERFSLILESASTNQTSMYLCASSLNRDRDSYEQYFGPGTRLTVT.

This sequence joins TRBV20-1 and TRBJ2-7; 7 bases align to TRBD2. The CDR3 has 15 residues. The V and J ends lost 2 bases and 5 bases, in that order; junction bases with no gene match: 12. The V gene's germline CDR1 is DFQATT and CDR2 SNEGSKA (reference sequence). In nucleotides, the CDR3 is TGCAGTGCTAGACGAATTGGACTAGGTGGTGACGAGCAGTACTTC. This gives the protein CSARRIGLGGDEQYF.

The chain couples TRBV20-1 to TRBJ1-2; D perhaps matches TRBD1 (5 bases). Trimming cost V 3 bases and J 2 bases, with 13 bases left between them. Per germline, CDR1 DFQATT and CDR2 SNEGSKA (reference sequence). This CDR3 comprises 14 residues. The DNA of the CDR3 is TGCAGTGCTAGTTTCGGGACGGGGAACTATGGCTACACCTTC. Its translation: CSASFGTGNYGYTF.

The rearrangement links TRBV5-1 to TRBJ2-7; unclear D gene. Trimming removed 4 bases at V and 4 bases at J, with 18 bases between. The CDR3 spans 15 residues. Germline V CDR1 and CDR2: SGHRS, YFSETQ. CDR3 sequence (DNA): TGCGCCAGCAGCCCCCTCGTACGGGCGGAATACGAGCAGTACTTC. Translating gives CASSPLVRAEYEQYF.

This clonotype was observed at least ten times. The genes are TRBV6-5 and TRBJ1-1; D unclear. CDR1 and CDR2 (germline): MNHEY, SVGAGI. This CDR3 has 13 residues. With 2 bases removed from V and 4 bases from J, the gap between germline ends came to 8 bases. The CDR3 nucleotides are TGTGCCAGCAGTTACAGCGTGGGCACTGAAGCTTTCTTT. Encoded protein: CASSYSVGTEAFF.

This clonotype was counted between two and nine times. It may be a read error: a sequence one base away is much more abundant. The chain carries TRBV28 and TRBJ2-2; D unclear. The CDR3 covers 17 residues. CDR1 and CDR2 from the germline V gene are MDHEN and SYDVKM. The germline V and J ends were trimmed by 8 bases and 0 bases, with 19 bases remaining between them. CDR3 in amino acids: CASGSPFGAANTGELFF. CDR3 coding DNA: TGTGCCAGCGGTTCGCCCTTTGGAGCAGCGAACACCGGGGAGCTGTTTTTT.

This clonotype was observed a few times. This chain uses TRBV24-1 with TRBJ1-2; D remains unclear. Germline loops: CDR1 KGHDR, CDR2 SFDVKD. The CDR3 is 14 amino acids. V lost 0 bases to trimming and J lost 4 bases, with 8 bases between them. The CDR3 region is CATSDLHQSYGYTF. In DNA form, the CDR3 reads TGTGCCACCAGTGATTTGCACCAGTCCTATGGCTACACCTTC.

This clonotype was counted ten times or more. V gene TRBV6-1 combines with J gene TRBJ2-7; possibly TRBD2 for D (7 bases). V shed 7 bases and J shed 7 bases, with 26 bases lying between them. Germline V gene lookup returns CDR1 MNHNS and CDR2 SASEGT. The CDR3 runs 16 residues. This CDR3 reads CASTEVRGGGSEEQYF. The CDR3 DNA reads TGTGCCAGCACCGAAGTTAGGGGGGGTGGTTCGGAAGAGCAGTACTTC.

The chain employs TRBV6-5 and TRBJ2-7, with 8 positions matching TRBD1. The trim removed 0 bases at V and 5 bases at J, leaving 9 bases unmatched. In germline, CDR1 is MNHEY, CDR2 SVGAGI. The CDR3 runs 16 residues. The CDR3, as DNA: TGTGCCAGCAGTTACTCGTATTCTCAGGGGGCCCACGAGCAGTACTTC. Translated: CASSYSYSQGAHEQYF.